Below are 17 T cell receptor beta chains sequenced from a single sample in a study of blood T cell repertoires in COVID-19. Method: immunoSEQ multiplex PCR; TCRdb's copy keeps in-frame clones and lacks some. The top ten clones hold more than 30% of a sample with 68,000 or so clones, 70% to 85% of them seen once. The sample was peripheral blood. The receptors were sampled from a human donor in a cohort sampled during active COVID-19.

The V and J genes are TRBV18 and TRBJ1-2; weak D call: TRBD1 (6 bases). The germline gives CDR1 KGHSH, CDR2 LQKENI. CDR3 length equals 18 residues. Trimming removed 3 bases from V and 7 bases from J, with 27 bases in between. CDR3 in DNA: TGTGCCAGCTCACCGACCAGGGGCCGGCCGGTAGGAAAGAGTGGCTACACCTTC. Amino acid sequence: CASSPTRGRPVGKSGYTF.

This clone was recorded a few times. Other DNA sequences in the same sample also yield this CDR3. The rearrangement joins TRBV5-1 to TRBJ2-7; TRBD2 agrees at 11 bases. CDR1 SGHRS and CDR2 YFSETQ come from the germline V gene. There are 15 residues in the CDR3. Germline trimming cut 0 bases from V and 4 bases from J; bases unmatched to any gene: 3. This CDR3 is CASSLAGTSGYEQYF. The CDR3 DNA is TGCGCCAGCAGCTTGGCCGGGACTAGCGGTTACGAGCAGTACTTC.

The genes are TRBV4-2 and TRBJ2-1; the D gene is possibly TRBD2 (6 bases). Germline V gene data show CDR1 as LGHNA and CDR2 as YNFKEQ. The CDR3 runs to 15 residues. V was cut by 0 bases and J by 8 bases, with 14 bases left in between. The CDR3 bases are TGTGCCAGCAGCCAAGAGCGACTAGTTTCCCATGAGCAGTTCTTC. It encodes CASSQERLVSHEQFF.

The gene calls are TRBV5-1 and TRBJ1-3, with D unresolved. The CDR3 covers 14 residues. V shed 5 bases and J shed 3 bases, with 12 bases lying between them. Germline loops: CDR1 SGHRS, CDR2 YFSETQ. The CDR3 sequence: CASRGVDHGNTIYF. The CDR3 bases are TGCGCCAGCAGGGGAGTGGACCATGGAAACACCATATATTTT.

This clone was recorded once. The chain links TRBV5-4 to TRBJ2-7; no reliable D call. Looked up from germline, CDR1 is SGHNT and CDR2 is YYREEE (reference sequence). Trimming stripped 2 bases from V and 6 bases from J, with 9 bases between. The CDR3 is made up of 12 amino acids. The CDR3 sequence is CASSFRSGEQYF. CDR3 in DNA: TGTGCCAGCAGCTTCAGGTCAGGCGAGCAGTACTTC. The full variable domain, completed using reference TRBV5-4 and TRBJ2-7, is ETGVTQSPTHLIKTRGQQVTLRCSSQSGHNTVSWYQQALGQGPQFIFQYYREEENGRGNFPPRFSGLQFPNYSSELNVNALELDDSALYLCASSFRSGEQYFGPGTRLTVT.

Here the CDR3 reads CASSLDDGQGGEQYF. The CDR3 DNA is TGCGCCAGCAGCTTGGACGACGGACAGGGTGGTGAGCAGTACTTC. V is TRBV5-1 and J is TRBJ2-7, with TRBD1 identical over 8 bases. CDR1 and CDR2 from the germline V gene are SGHRS and YFSETQ. The CDR3 spans 15 residues. V gave up 0 bases and J gave up 7 bases; unmatched junction bases: 9.

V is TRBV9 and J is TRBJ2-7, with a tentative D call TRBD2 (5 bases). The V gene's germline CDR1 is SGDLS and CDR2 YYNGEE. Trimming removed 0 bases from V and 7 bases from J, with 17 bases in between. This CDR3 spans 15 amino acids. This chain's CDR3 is CASSVAPEPEREQYF. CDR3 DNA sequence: TGTGCCAGCAGCGTAGCTCCGGAACCCGAGCGGGAGCAGTACTTC.

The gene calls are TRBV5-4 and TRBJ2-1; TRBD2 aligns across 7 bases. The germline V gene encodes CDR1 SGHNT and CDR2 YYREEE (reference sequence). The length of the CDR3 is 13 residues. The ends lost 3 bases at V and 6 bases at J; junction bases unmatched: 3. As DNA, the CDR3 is TGTGCCAGCAGCTCGGCGGGAGCCAATGAGCAGTTCTTC. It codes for CASSSAGANEQFF.

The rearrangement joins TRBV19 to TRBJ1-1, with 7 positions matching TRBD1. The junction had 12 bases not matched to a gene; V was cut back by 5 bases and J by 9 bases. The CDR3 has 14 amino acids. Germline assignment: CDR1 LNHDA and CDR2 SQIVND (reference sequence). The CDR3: CASSDRLTGWKAFF. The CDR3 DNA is TGTGCCAGTAGTGACCGTCTGACAGGGTGGAAAGCTTTCTTT.

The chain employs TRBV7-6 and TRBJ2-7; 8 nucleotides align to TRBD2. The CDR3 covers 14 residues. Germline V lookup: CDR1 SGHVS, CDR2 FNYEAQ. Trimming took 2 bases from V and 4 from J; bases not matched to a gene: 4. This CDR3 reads CASSLSGGPYEQYF. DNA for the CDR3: TGTGCCAGCAGCTTAAGCGGGGGCCCTTACGAGCAGTACTTC.

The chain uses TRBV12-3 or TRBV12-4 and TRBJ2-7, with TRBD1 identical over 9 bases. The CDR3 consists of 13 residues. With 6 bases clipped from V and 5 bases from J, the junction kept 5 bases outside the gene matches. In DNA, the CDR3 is TGTGCCAGCAGACTACAGGGGGCCGACGAGCAGTACTTC. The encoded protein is CASRLQGADEQYF.

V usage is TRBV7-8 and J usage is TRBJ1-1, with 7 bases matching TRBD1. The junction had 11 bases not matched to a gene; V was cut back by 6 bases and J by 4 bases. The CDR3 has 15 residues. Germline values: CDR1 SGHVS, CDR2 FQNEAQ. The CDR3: CASRRRQGDSTEAFF. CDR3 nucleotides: TGTGCCAGCAGACGAAGACAGGGTGATAGCACTGAAGCTTTCTTT.

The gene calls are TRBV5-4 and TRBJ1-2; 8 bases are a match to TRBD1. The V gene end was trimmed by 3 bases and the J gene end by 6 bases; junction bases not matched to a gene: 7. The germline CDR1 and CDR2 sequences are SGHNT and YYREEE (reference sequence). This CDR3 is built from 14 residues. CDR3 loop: CASSSDREGDGYTF. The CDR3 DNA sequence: TGTGCCAGCAGCTCGGACAGGGAGGGAGATGGCTACACCTTC.

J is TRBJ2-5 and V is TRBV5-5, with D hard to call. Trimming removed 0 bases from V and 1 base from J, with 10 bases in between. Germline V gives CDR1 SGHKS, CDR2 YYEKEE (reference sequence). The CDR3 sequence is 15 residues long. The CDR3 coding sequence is TGTGCCAGCAGCTTGGGCAGTGCCATCCAAGAGACCCAGTACTTC. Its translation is CASSLGSAIQETQYF. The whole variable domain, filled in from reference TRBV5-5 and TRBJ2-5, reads DAGVTQSPTHLIKTRGQQVTLRCSPISGHKSVSWYQQVLGQGPQFIFQYYEKEERGRGNFPDRFSARQFPNYSSELNVNALLLGDSALYLCASSLGSAIQETQYFGPGTRLLVL.

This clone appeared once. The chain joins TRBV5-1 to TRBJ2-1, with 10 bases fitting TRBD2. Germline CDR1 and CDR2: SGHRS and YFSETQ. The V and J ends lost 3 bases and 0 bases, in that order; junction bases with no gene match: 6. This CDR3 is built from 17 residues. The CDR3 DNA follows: TGCGCCAGCAGCTCGTCCTCTAGCGGGGGCTCCTACAATGAGCAGTTCTTC. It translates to CASSSSSSGGSYNEQFF.

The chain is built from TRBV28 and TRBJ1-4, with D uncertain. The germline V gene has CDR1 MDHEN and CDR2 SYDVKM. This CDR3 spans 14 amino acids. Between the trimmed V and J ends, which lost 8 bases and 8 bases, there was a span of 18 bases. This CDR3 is CASGAARASEKLFF. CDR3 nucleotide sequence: TGTGCCAGCGGCGCGGCGAGGGCCAGCGAAAAACTGTTTTTT.

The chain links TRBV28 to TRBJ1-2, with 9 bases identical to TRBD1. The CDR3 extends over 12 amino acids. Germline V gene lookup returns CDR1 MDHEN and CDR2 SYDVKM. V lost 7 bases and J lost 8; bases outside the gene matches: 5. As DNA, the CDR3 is TGTGCCAGCACGGACAGGGGAATAGGCTACACCTTC. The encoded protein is CASTDRGIGYTF.